Following are 17 T cell receptor beta chains from one sample sequenced in a study of blood T cell repertoires in COVID-19. Generated by immunoSEQ multiplex PCR, the TCRdb table keeps only in-frame clones and is missing some. In the table there are about 130,000 clones, about 80% of which are singletons. The sample consisted of peripheral blood. The receptors derive from a woman aged 55-75 years with acute or convalescent COVID-19.

The rearrangement joins TRBV6-5 to TRBJ1-2, with 7 positions matching TRBD1. Germline CDR1 reads MNHEY; CDR2 reads SVGAGI. The CDR3 is made up of 15 amino acids. The V gene end was trimmed by 6 bases and the J gene end by 1 base; junction bases not matched to a gene: 8. The CDR3 DNA is TGTGCCAGCAGGCGTCCCGGGACAGTTAACTATGGCTACACCTTC. It is translated as CASRRPGTVNYGYTF.

Written as DNA, the CDR3 is TGTGCCAGTAGTAGACACCCGCCAAACACCGGGGAGCTGTTTTTT. It yields the protein CASSRHPPNTGELFF. V gene TRBV19 combines with J gene TRBJ2-2, with D uncertain. The CDR3 length is 15 residues. V gave up 4 bases and J gave up 2 bases, with 11 bases separating them. Per germline, CDR1 LNHDA and CDR2 SQIVND (reference sequence).

The chain uses TRBV7-9 and TRBJ1-1; D gene uncertain. This CDR3 region has 14 residues. The germline CDR1 and CDR2 sequences are SEHNR and FQNEAQ (reference sequence). Trimming removed 4 bases at V and 1 base at J, with 10 bases between. This CDR3 reads CASSSNGANTEAFF. The CDR3 coding sequence is TGTGCCAGCAGCTCAAACGGAGCGAACACTGAAGCTTTCTTT.

The genes are TRBV5-4 and TRBJ1-2; the D gene is possibly TRBD1 (6 bases). The CDR3 spans 14 residues. Germline loops: CDR1 SGHNT, CDR2 YYREEE (reference sequence). The V end was cut by 4 bases, the J end by 11 bases, with 21 bases between. Written as DNA, the CDR3 is TGTGCCAGCAGCCCGAAGAGGGGGGGCGAGGGTTACACCTTC. Amino acid sequence: CASSPKRGGEGYTF.

This chain joins TRBV27 and TRBJ1-1; 10 positions match TRBD1. The CDR3 runs to 17 residues. The germline gives CDR1 MNHEY, CDR2 SMNVEV (reference sequence). J gave up 1 base and V 0 bases, and 5 bases lay outside the gene matches. The CDR3 protein is CASSLSLTGGRNTEAFF. Here the CDR3 DNA reads TGTGCCAGCAGTTTATCATTGACAGGGGGCAGGAACACTGAAGCTTTCTTT.

V usage is TRBV3-1 (or the pseudogene TRBV3-2) and J usage is TRBJ1-5; D is perhaps TRBD1 (6 bases). The CDR3 is made up of 16 amino acids. V lost 0 bases to trimming and J lost 6 bases, with 15 bases between them. Germline V CDR1 and CDR2: LGHDT, YNNKEL (reference sequence). CDR3 protein: CASSQDWGGGGQPQHF. The CDR3 DNA is TGTGCCAGCAGCCAAGATTGGGGGGGAGGGGGTCAGCCCCAGCATTTT.

In nucleotides, the CDR3 is TGTGCCAGCAGCCCCAGGCTTGAGGGGAACACTGAAGCTTTCTTT. As protein: CASSPRLEGNTEAFF. The chain combines TRBV3-1 (or the pseudogene TRBV3-2) with TRBJ1-1; D uncertain. This CDR3 spans 15 amino acids. The germline gives CDR1 LGHDT, CDR2 YNNKEL (reference sequence). V lost 4 bases and J lost 1, with 13 bases in between.

The chain has TRBV6-5 and TRBJ1-1; no clear D. Germline assignment: CDR1 MNHEY and CDR2 SVGAGI. V lost 4 bases, J lost 2 bases, and 14 bases lay in between. This CDR3 is 15 amino acids long. As DNA, the CDR3 is TGTGCCAGCAGTTTGCCCCTAGGACTAAACACTGAAGCTTTCTTT. Its protein product is CASSLPLGLNTEAFF.

To note about this clone: Germline is not matched at one junction end, which may reflect a read error. The V gene is TRBV12-3 or TRBV12-4, the J gene TRBJ2-3, with TRBD2 identical over 8 bases. The CDR3 totals 11 residues. The CDR3 sequence: CASSRGGSLHF. CDR3 in DNA: TGTGCCAGCAGCCGGGGGGGCTCTTTGCATTTT.

The J gene is TRBJ2-5, the V gene TRBV27; 8 bases line up with TRBD1. The germline V gene encodes CDR1 MNHEY and CDR2 SMNVEV (reference sequence). After removal of 6 bases from V and 6 bases from J, the junction contained 9 bases not matched to a gene. The length of the CDR3 is 14 residues. As DNA, the CDR3 is TGTGCCAGCAGCCTCCACGGGACAGGTCAGACCCAGTACTTC. Translation: CASSLHGTGQTQYF.

This clone was detected a few times. The J gene is TRBJ2-7, the V gene TRBV5-5; D possibly corresponds to TRBD2 (7 bases). Trimming left V 0 bases short and J 9 bases short, with 13 bases between. This CDR3 comprises 13 residues. Germline lookup yields CDR1 SGHKS and CDR2 YYEKEE (reference sequence). The CDR3 loop is CASSLEGGRPQYV. In DNA, the CDR3 is TGTGCCAGCAGCTTGGAGGGGGGGCGACCGCAGTACGTC.

CDR3 protein: CASSLTGRSPLHF. CDR3 bases: TGTGCCAGCAGCTTGACAGGGCGATCACCCCTCCACTTT. This chain uses TRBV7-3 with TRBJ1-6; 7 bases are a match to TRBD1. With V trimmed by 3 bases and J by 10 bases, 3 bases remained unmatched. The V gene's germline CDR1 is SGHTA and CDR2 FQGTGA. The CDR3 extends over 13 amino acids.

This chain links TRBV6-5 with TRBJ1-2; maybe TRBD1 (5 bases). CDR3 length: 16 residues. V was cut by 0 bases and J by 6 bases, with 17 bases left in between. The germline V gene encodes CDR1 MNHEY and CDR2 SVGAGI. The CDR3 loop is CASSYSRFDRRDGYTF. The DNA of the CDR3 is TGTGCCAGCAGTTACTCCCGGTTTGACAGACGAGATGGCTACACCTTC.

The chain couples TRBV7-2 to TRBJ2-1; 10 bases line up with TRBD2. With V trimmed by 5 bases and J by 8 bases, 12 bases remained unmatched. The CDR3 covers 16 residues. The germline gives CDR1 SGHTA, CDR2 FQGNSA. The DNA for the CDR3 is TGTGCCAGCAGCCGTGACTTGAGCGGGGGGGTAGATGAGCAGTTCTTC. It is translated as CASSRDLSGGVDEQFF.

This chain joins TRBV7-6 and TRBJ2-1, with D possibly TRBD2 on 5 matching bases. From germline, CDR1 is SGHVS and CDR2 FNYEAQ. With 6 bases removed from V and 7 bases from J, the gap between germline ends came to 19 bases. The CDR3 extends over 15 amino acids. The CDR3 nucleotides read TGTGCCAGCAGTCAACTGGACGGAGGATTTAATGAGCAGTTCTTC. This sequence encodes CASSQLDGGFNEQFF.

In DNA form, the CDR3 reads TGCGCCAGCAGCCAAGCCGGGACAGATACATCCTCCTATAATTCACCCCTCCACTTT. It translates to CASSQAGTDTSSYNSPLHF. The chain recombines TRBV4-1 with TRBJ1-6, with 7 bases identical to TRBD1. The CDR3 is 19 amino acids. V lost 1 base, J lost 0 bases, and 9 bases stayed unmatched. The germline gives CDR1 MGHRA, CDR2 YSYEKL.

The CDR3 reads CASSFDRVNTEAFF. CDR3 DNA: TGTGCCAGTAGTTTTGACAGAGTGAACACTGAAGCTTTCTTT. This chain joins TRBV19 and TRBJ1-1, with D maybe TRBD1 (5 bases). Trimming left V 5 bases short and J 0 bases short, with 10 bases between. Germline assignment: CDR1 LNHDA and CDR2 SQIVND (reference sequence). CDR3 length: 14 amino acids. The variable domain in full, completed from reference TRBV19 and TRBJ1-1, reads DGGITQSPKYLFRKEGQNVTLSCEQNLNHDAMYWYRQDPGQGLRLIYYSQIVNDFQKGDIAEGYSVSREKKESFPLTVTSAQKNPTAFYLCASSFDRVNTEAFFGQGTRLTVV.